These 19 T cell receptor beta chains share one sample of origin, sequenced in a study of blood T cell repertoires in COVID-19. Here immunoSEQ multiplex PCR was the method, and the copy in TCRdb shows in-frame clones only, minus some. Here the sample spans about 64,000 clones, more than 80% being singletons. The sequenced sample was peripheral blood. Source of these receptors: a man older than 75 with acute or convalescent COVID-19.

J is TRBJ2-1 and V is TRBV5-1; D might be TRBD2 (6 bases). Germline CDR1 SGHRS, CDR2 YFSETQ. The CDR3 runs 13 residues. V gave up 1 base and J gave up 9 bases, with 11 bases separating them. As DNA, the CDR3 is TGCGCCAGCAGCTTGTCGGGGGAACTTGAGCAGTTCTTC. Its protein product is CASSLSGELEQFF.

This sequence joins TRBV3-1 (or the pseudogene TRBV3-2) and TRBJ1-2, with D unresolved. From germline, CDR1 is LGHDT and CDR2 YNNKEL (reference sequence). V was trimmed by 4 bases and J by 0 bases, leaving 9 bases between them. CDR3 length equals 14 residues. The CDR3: CASSPGFSNYGYTF. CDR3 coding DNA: TGTGCCAGCAGCCCAGGATTTTCTAACTATGGCTACACCTTC.

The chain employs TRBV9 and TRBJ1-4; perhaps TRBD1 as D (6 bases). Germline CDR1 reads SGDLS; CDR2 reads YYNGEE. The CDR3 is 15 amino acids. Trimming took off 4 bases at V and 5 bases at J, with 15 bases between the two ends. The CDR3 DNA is TGTGCCAGCAGCACCAGGACAGCGCCCAATGAAAAACTGTTTTTT. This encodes CASSTRTAPNEKLFF. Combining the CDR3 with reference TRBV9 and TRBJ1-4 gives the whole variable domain DSGVTQTPKHLITATGQRVTLRCSPRSGDLSVYWYQQSLDQGLQFLIQYYNGEERAKGNILERFSAQQFPDLHSELNLSSLELGDSALYFCASSTRTAPNEKLFFGSGTQLSVL.

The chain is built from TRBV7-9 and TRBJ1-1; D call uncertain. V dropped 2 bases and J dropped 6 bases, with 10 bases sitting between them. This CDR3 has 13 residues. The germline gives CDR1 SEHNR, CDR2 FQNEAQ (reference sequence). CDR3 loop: CASSLFSGSEAFF. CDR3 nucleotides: TGTGCCAGCAGCTTATTCAGCGGGTCTGAAGCTTTCTTT.

CDR3 sequence: CASRQTSGGTDTQYF. The CDR3 DNA sequence: TGTGCCAGCCGCCAAACTAGCGGGGGTACAGATACGCAGTATTTT. This chain uses TRBV19 with TRBJ2-3; 11 nucleotides match TRBD2. The CDR3 consists of 15 residues. V gave up 9 bases and J gave up 3 bases; unmatched junction bases: 8. CDR1 is LNHDA and CDR2 is SQIVND in the germline V gene (reference sequence).

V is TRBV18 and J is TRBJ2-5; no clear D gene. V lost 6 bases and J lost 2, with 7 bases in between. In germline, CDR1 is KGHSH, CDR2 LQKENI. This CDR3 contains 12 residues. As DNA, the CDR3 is TGTGCCAGCTCGCGAGAACAAGAGACCCAGTACTTC. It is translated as CASSREQETQYF.

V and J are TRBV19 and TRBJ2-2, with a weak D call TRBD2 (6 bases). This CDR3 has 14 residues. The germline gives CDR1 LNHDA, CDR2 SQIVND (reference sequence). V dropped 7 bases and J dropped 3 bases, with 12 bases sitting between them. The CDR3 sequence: CASIGGTYTGELFF. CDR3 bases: TGTGCCAGTATAGGAGGGACCTACACCGGGGAGCTGTTTTTT.

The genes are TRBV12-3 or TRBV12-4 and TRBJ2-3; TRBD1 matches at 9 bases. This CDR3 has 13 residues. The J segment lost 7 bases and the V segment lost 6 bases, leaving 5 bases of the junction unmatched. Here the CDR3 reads CASSRDRAYTQYF. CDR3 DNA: TGTGCCAGCAGCCGGGACAGGGCGTATACGCAGTATTTT.

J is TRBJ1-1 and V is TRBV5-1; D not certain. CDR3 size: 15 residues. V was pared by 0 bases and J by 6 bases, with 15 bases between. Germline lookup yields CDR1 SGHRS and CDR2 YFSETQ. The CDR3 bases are TGCGCCAGCAGCTTGGCCGAAGATGGAGGTCCTGAAGCTTTCTTT. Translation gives CASSLAEDGGPEAFF.

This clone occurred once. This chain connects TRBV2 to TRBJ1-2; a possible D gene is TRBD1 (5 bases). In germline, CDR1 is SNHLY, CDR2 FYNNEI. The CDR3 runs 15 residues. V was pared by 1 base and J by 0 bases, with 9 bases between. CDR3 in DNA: TGTGCCAGCAGTGAAGACAGGCCAGCTAACTATGGCTACACCTTC. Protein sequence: CASSEDRPANYGYTF.

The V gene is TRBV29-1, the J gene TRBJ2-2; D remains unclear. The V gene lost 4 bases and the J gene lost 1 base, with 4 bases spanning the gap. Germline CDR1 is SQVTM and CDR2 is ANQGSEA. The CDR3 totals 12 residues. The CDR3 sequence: CSVGLNTGELFF. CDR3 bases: TGCAGCGTTGGACTGAACACCGGGGAGCTGTTTTTT.

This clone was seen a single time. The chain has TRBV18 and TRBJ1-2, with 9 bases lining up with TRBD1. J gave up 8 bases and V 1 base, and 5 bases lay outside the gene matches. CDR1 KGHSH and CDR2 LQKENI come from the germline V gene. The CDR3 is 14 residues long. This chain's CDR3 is CASSPLQGALGYTF. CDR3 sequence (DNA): TGTGCCAGCTCACCACTACAGGGGGCTTTAGGCTACACCTTC.

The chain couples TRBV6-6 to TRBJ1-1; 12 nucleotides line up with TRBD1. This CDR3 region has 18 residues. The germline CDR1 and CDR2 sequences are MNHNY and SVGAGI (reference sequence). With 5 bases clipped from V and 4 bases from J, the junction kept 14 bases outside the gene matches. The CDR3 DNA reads TGTGCCAGCAGTCGACGAGCCGGGACAGGGGGCGGTCTCACTGAAGCTTTCTTT. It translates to CASSRRAGTGGGLTEAFF.

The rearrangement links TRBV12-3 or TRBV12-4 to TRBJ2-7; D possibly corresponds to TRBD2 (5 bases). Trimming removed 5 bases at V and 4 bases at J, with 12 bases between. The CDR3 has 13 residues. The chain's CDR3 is CASSKGREYEQYF. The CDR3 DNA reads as TGTGCCAGCAGTAAGGGTAGGGAGTACGAGCAGTACTTC.

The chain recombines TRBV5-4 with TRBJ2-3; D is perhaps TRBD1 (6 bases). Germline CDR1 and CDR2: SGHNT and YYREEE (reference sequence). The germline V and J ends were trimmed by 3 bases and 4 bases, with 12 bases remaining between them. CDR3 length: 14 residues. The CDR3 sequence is CASSSQGSSDTQYF. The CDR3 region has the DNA TGTGCCAGCAGCTCACAGGGTTCGTCAGATACGCAGTATTTT.

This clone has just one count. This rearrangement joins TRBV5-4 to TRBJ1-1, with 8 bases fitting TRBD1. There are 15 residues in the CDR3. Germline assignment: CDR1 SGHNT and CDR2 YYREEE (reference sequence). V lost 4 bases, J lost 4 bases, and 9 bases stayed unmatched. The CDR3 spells CASSAQTTGGTEAFF. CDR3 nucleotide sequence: TGTGCCAGCAGCGCCCAAACAACAGGGGGCACTGAAGCTTTCTTT.

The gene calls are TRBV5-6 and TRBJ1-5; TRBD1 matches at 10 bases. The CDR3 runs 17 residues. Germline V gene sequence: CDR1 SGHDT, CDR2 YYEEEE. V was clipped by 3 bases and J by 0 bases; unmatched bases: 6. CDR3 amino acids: CASSSRDRGFSNQPQHF. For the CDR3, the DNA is TGTGCCAGCAGCTCCCGGGACAGGGGTTTTAGCAATCAGCCCCAGCATTTT.

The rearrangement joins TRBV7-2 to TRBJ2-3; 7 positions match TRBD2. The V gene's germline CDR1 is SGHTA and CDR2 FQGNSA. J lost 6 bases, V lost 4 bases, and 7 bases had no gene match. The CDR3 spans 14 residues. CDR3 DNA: TGTGCCAGCAGCTCGGGGACTAACGCGGATACGCAGTATTTT. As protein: CASSSGTNADTQYF.

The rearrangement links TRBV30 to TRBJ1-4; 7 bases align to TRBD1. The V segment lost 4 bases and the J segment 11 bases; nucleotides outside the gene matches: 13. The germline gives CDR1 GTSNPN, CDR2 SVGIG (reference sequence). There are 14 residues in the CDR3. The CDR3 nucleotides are TGTGCCTGGACCAGGCCCCAGGGGGAGGAGAAACTGTTTTTT. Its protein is CAWTRPQGEEKLFF.